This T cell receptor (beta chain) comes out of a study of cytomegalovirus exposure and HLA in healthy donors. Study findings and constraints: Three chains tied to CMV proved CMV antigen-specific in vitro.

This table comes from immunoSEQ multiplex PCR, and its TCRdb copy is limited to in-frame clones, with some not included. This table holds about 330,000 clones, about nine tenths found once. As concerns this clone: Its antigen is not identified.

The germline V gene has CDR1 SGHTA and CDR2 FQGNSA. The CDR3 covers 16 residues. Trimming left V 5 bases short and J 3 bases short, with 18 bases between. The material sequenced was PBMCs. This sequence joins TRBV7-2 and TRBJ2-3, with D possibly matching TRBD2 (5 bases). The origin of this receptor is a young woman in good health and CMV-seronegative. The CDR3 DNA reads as TGTGCCAGCAGCCCCCTGTGGGGAGCCGGTACAGATACGCAGTATTTT. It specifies CASSPLWGAGTDTQYF.